This paragraph covers one T cell receptor beta chain sequence. What it recognizes is unknown. The data belong to a study of post-analysis software for immune sequencing data. Study context: Some patients lacked subtype; others had relapsing-remitting, secondary progressive or progressive-relapsing disease. General study findings and limits: The five TRBV segments detected at higher frequency in patients than in controls included TRBV5-6, TRBV5-1 and TRBV20-1. Multiple sclerosis was associated with a significant reduction in normalized Chao1 diversity relative to controls.

Incorporated into the TCR beta cDNA libraries were unique molecular identifiers, which served to reduce PCR and sequencing biases. cDNA molecules numbering 400,000 to 550,000 came from around 1 to 10 million T cells. TCRdb reanalysed the PCR reads using MiXCR and keeps one entry per CDR3 protein. The table lists around 260,000 distinct CDR3 sequences, just over 35% of them singletons. The V gene's germline CDR1 is LGHDT and CDR2 YNNKEL (reference sequence). Trimming pared 0 bases from V and 11 bases from J, leaving 10 bases between. The CDR3 is 12 residues long. The receptor's source is a girl between 5 and 17 years old with multiple sclerosis. The J gene is TRBJ1-2, the V gene TRBV3-1; tentative D call: TRBD1 (5 bases). Sequencing was carried out using blood. This CDR3 is CASSQDRRQYTF. Written as DNA, the CDR3 is TGTGCCAGCAGCCAAGATAGAAGACAGTACACCTTC.